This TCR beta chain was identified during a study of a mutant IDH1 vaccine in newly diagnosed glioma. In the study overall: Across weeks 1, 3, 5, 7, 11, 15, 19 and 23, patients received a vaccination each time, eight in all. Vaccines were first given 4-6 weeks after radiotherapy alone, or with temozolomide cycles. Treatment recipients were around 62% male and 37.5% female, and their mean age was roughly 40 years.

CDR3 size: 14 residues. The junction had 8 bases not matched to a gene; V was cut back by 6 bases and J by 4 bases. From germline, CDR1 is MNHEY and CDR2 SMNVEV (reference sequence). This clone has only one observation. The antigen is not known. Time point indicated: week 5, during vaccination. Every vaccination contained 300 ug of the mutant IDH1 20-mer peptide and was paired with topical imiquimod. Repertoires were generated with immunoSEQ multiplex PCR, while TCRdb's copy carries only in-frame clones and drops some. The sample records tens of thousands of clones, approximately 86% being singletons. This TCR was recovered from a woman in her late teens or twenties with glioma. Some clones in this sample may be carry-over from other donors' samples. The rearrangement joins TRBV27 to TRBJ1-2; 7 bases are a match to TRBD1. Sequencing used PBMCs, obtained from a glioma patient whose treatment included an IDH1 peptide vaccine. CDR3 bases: TGTGCCAGCAGGGATCCGGGACAGCCCTATGGCTACACCTTC. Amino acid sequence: CASRDPGQPYGYTF.